Below are 27 T cell receptor beta chains sequenced from a single sample in a study of cytomegalovirus exposure and HLA in healthy donors. Primers for the PCR totalled 60 Vbeta and 13 Jbeta. TCRdb's table, derived via immunoSEQ multiplex PCR, lists solely in-frame clones and lacks some. The sample has 100,000 to 150,000 clones; 70% to 80% are singletons. Specimen: PBMCs. These receptors all come from a human donor in good health.

This rearrangement joins TRBV5-4 to TRBJ2-7; no reliable D call. This CDR3 spans 12 amino acids. Trimming left V 0 bases short and J 7 bases short, with 8 bases between. Germline values: CDR1 SGHNT, CDR2 YYREEE (reference sequence). The DNA of the CDR3 is TGTGCCAGCAGCTTGGCCCACCGGGAGCAGTACTTC. This sequence encodes CASSLAHREQYF.

This chain uses TRBV29-1 with TRBJ2-1, with a tentative D call TRBD1 (6 bases). V lost 7 bases, J lost 1 base, and 20 bases lay in between. The CDR3 contains 16 residues. CDR1 SQVTM and CDR2 ANQGSEA come from the germline V gene. The CDR3 region is CSAPPQGFGSYNEQFF. As DNA, the CDR3 is TGCAGCGCCCCCCCGCAGGGGTTTGGGTCCTACAATGAGCAGTTCTTC.

The CDR3: CASSLSDRKETQYF. As DNA, the CDR3 is TGTGCCAGCAGTCTCTCGGACAGAAAAGAGACCCAGTACTTC. The rearrangement uses TRBV25-1 and TRBJ2-5, with D maybe TRBD1 (6 bases). Between the trimmed V and J ends, which lost 5 bases and 3 bases, there was a span of 13 bases. The germline gives CDR1 MGHDK, CDR2 SYGVNS. The CDR3 has 14 residues.

J is TRBJ1-4 and V is TRBV6-5; 8 positions match TRBD1. CDR1 is MNHEY, CDR2 SVGAGI, per germline. The CDR3 contains 15 residues. Trimming removed 5 bases from V and 6 bases from J; junction bases left unmatched: 8. The CDR3 DNA sequence: TGTGCCAGCAGTCCCGAGGACAGGGACTATGAAAAACTGTTTTTT. This gives the protein CASSPEDRDYEKLFF.

V is TRBV5-1 and J is TRBJ1-2; tentatively, D is TRBD1 (6 bases). V lost 1 base, J lost 3 bases, and 7 bases lay in between. Germline CDR1 SGHRS, CDR2 YFSETQ. The CDR3 is made up of 13 amino acids. CDR3 region: CASSLSGDYGYTF. The CDR3 DNA reads TGCGCCAGCAGCTTGTCAGGGGACTATGGCTACACCTTC.

The J gene is TRBJ1-1, the V gene TRBV19; D is ambiguous. V was cut by 5 bases and J by 1 base, with 20 bases left in between. Per germline, CDR1 LNHDA and CDR2 SQIVND (reference sequence). This CDR3 is 17 amino acids long. As DNA, the CDR3 is TGTGCCAGTAGTGTGATGGGGTCTAAGGGAGGGAACACTGAAGCTTTCTTT. Encoded protein: CASSVMGSKGGNTEAFF.

The chain joins TRBV9 to TRBJ1-3, with a possible D match to TRBD1 (6 bases). The CDR3 contains 14 residues. Germline V gene sequence: CDR1 SGDLS, CDR2 YYNGEE. V was clipped by 4 bases and J by 2 bases, with 10 bases between them. This CDR3 is CASSSNRAGNTIYF. In DNA, the CDR3 is TGTGCCAGCAGCAGCAACAGGGCTGGAAACACCATATATTTT.

The chain couples TRBV6-6 to TRBJ1-2; 8 bases line up with TRBD1. V lost 11 bases, J lost 0 bases, and 8 bases stayed unmatched. The CDR3 loop spans 14 amino acids. Germline CDR1 is MNHNY and CDR2 is SVGAGI (reference sequence). CDR3 DNA sequence: TGTGCCGCGTCAGGGACAGGAACTAACTATGGCTACACCTTC. Translating gives CAASGTGTNYGYTF.

The chain is built from TRBV18 and TRBJ2-5, with D hard to call. V lost 2 bases, J lost 5 bases, and 12 bases lay in between. CDR1 is KGHSH and CDR2 is LQKENI in the germline V gene. This CDR3 region has 14 residues. In nucleotides, the CDR3 is TGTGCCAGCTCACCAGGCCAGGCGCTGGAGACCCAGTACTTC. Translation gives CASSPGQALETQYF.

To note about this clone: The junction and the germline gene differ at one end; a read error may be behind it. The CDR3 bases are TGTGCCAGCAGGTTGGACAGGGTCTACAATGAGCAGTTCTTC. This sequence encodes CASRLDRVYNEQFF. The chain links TRBV5-6 to TRBJ2-1; 8 bases agree with TRBD1. The CDR3 covers 14 residues. CDR1 and CDR2 from the germline V gene are SGHDT and YYEEEE.

The V and J genes are TRBV7-3 and TRBJ2-2, with TRBD2 as a possible D gene (6 bases). The V gene lost 6 bases and the J gene lost 6 bases, with 23 bases spanning the gap. The CDR3 extends over 17 amino acids. Germline CDR1 is SGHTA and CDR2 is FQGTGA. CDR3 protein: CASSQIPIPPGAGELFF. The CDR3 nucleotides are TGTGCCAGCAGTCAAATCCCCATCCCGCCGGGGGCCGGGGAGCTGTTTTTT.

The V call is TRBV5-5, the J call TRBJ2-2, with 9 bases aligning to TRBD1. V shed 4 bases and J 4 bases; nucleotides not matched to a gene: 8. The CDR3 is 16 amino acids. Looked up from germline, CDR1 is SGHKS and CDR2 is YYEKEE (reference sequence). CDR3 nucleotide sequence: TGTGCCAGCAGCGGGGGGACAGGGTGGGGCACCGGGGAGCTGTTTTTT. Amino acid sequence: CASSGGTGWGTGELFF.

This clone was seen more than once but under ten times. CDR3 region: CASSWDRGFGEQYF. DNA for the CDR3: TGTGCCAGCAGTTGGGACAGGGGGTTCGGGGAGCAGTACTTC. The J gene is TRBJ2-7, the V gene TRBV6-1; 11 bases are shared with TRBD1. The CDR3 loop spans 14 amino acids. Looked up from germline, CDR1 is MNHNS and CDR2 is SASEGT. Trimming took 5 bases from V and 7 from J; bases not matched to a gene: 7.

This chain links TRBV4-1 with TRBJ2-5; 7 nucleotides agree with TRBD2. CDR1 is MGHRA, CDR2 YSYEKL, per germline. This CDR3 comprises 16 residues. Unmatched junction bases numbered 8, after V lost 0 bases and J lost 4 bases. This chain's CDR3 is CASSQDVAGARETQYF. DNA of the CDR3: TGCGCCAGCAGCCAAGATGTGGCGGGAGCGAGAGAGACCCAGTACTTC.

The V gene is TRBV9, the J gene TRBJ2-7; D is possibly TRBD2 (6 bases). The germline CDR1 and CDR2 sequences are SGDLS and YYNGEE. V gave up 0 bases and J gave up 7 bases, with 20 bases separating them. The CDR3 runs 16 residues. The CDR3 nucleotides read TGTGCCAGCAGCGTAGAGGCGGGACGAGTTGCTTTGGAGCAGTACTTC. Its translation is CASSVEAGRVALEQYF. The variable domain in full, completed from reference TRBV9 and TRBJ2-7, reads DSGVTQTPKHLITATGQRVTLRCSPRSGDLSVYWYQQSLDQGLQFLIQYYNGEERAKGNILERFSAQQFPDLHSELNLSSLELGDSALYFCASSVEAGRVALEQYFGPGTRLTVT.

The chain carries TRBV4-1 and TRBJ2-5; possible D gene TRBD2, 6 bases. The J call may be mistaken, given a closer DNA end match to TRBJ2-7. The CDR3 spans 16 residues. Germline CDR1 and CDR2: MGHRA and YSYEKL. In DNA form, the CDR3 reads TGCGCCAGCAGCTTACAAGGGGCAGGAGGGATCTACGAGCAGTACTTC. It is translated as CASSLQGAGGIYEQYF.

Notes on this clone: A junction boundary mismatches the germline segment, possibly from a read error. The gene calls are TRBV7-7 and TRBJ2-1; TRBD2 matches 11 bases. In germline, CDR1 is SSHAT, CDR2 FNYEAQ (reference sequence). This CDR3 comprises 14 residues. CDR3 nucleotides: TGTGCTAGCAGCCTTAGCGGGGGGGACAATGAGCAGTTCTTC. This sequence encodes CASSLSGGDNEQFF.

The chain has TRBV10-3 and TRBJ2-2; 8 bases are shared with TRBD1. The germline V gene encodes CDR1 ENHRY and CDR2 SYGVKD. V shed 2 bases and J 5 bases; nucleotides not matched to a gene: 4. CDR3 length equals 15 residues. The CDR3 nucleotides are TGTGCCATCAGTGAGCCAGGACAGGGAACCGGGGAGCTGTTTTTT. Translation gives CAISEPGQGTGELFF.

The rearrangement joins TRBV5-4 to TRBJ1-1, with 7 bases that match TRBD1. Losses at the gene ends were 4 bases for V and 4 bases for J; bases not matched to a gene: 4. CDR1 is SGHNT, CDR2 YYREEE, per germline (reference sequence). This CDR3 comprises 13 residues. The CDR3 DNA follows: TGTGCCAGCAGCCGGGACAGAATCACTGAAGCTTTCTTT. Protein sequence: CASSRDRITEAFF.

Remarks on this clone: One end of the junction varies from germline; a read error may be responsible. CDR3 DNA sequence: TGCGCCAGCAGCCAAGTTAAGCGGGAGGGTTACGAGCAGTACTTC. It encodes CASSQVKREGYEQYF. V and J are TRBV5-5 and TRBJ2-7; 10 nucleotides line up with TRBD2. Germline V gene lookup returns CDR1 SGHKS and CDR2 YYEKEE (reference sequence). The length of the CDR3 is 15 residues.

The V gene is TRBV30, the J gene TRBJ1-2, with D perhaps TRBD1 (5 bases). Germline CDR1 is GTSNPN and CDR2 is SVGIG (reference sequence). This CDR3 has 13 amino acids. The V end was cut by 1 base, the J end by 5 bases, with 11 bases between. In nucleotides, the CDR3 is TGTGCCTGGAGTGCCCAAAGGGGATATGGCTACACCTTC. Its protein product is CAWSAQRGYGYTF.

The chain links TRBV19 to TRBJ2-1; maybe TRBD2 (6 bases). CDR1 LNHDA and CDR2 SQIVND come from the germline V gene (reference sequence). Between the trimmed V and J ends, which lost 4 bases and 10 bases, there was a span of 17 bases. CDR3 size: 14 residues. CDR3 residues: CASSRGPQAGEQFF. CDR3 DNA: TGTGCCAGTAGTAGGGGCCCCCAAGCGGGCGAGCAGTTCTTC.

Of note for this clone: A read error may account for a junction end that differs from germline. The chain has TRBV7-9 and TRBJ2-3, with a weak D call TRBD2 (5 bases). Germline CDR1 and CDR2: SEHNR and FQNEAQ (reference sequence). The CDR3 totals 15 residues. CDR3 sequence: CSSSPNQRPPDTQYF. The CDR3 DNA sequence: TGTTCCAGCAGCCCCAACCAGCGGCCGCCAGATACGCAGTATTTT.

The chain uses TRBV18 and TRBJ2-7, with TRBD2 identical over 8 bases. Trimming took 4 bases from V and 2 from J; bases not matched to a gene: 13. This CDR3 region has 17 residues. CDR1 and CDR2 (germline): KGHSH, LQKENI. The CDR3 DNA follows: TGTGCCAGCTCACTCGCCGGGGATAGCGGGATTCCCTACGAGCAGTACTTC. Amino acid sequence: CASSLAGDSGIPYEQYF.

The chain joins TRBV28 to TRBJ1-1, with D possibly being TRBD1 (5 bases). The V end lost 5 bases, the J end lost 8 bases, and 18 bases lay between the germline ends. The length of the CDR3 is 14 residues. CDR1 and CDR2 (germline): MDHEN, SYDVKM. For the CDR3, the DNA is TGTGCCAGCAGTGCCCCGGGGGTCGGCGAAGAAGCTTTCTTT. It yields the protein CASSAPGVGEEAFF.

CDR3 nucleotides: TGTGCCAGCTCCGCAAGGGGGGGAGGCTATGGCTACACCTTC. Translated, it gives CASSARGGGYGYTF. The V and J genes are TRBV9 and TRBJ1-2, with D tentatively TRBD1 (6 bases). The CDR3 length is 14 residues. V was pared by 7 bases and J by 4 bases, with 17 bases between. Per the germline V gene, CDR1 is SGDLS and CDR2 is YYNGEE. Supplemented by reference TRBV9 and TRBJ1-2, the full variable domain reads DSGVTQTPKHLITATGQRVTLRCSPRSGDLSVYWYQQSLDQGLQFLIQYYNGEERAKGNILERFSAQQFPDLHSELNLSSLELGDSALYFCASSARGGGYGYTFGSGTRLTVV.

About this clone: A read error may account for a junction end that differs from germline. The J gene is TRBJ1-1, the V gene TRBV20-1, with D tentatively TRBD1 (5 bases). Germline V gene lookup returns CDR1 DFQATT and CDR2 SNEGSKA (reference sequence). The CDR3 has 11 amino acids. The CDR3 DNA is TGCAGTGCCCCGAAGACGGGGGGACGGGTCTTT. Amino acid sequence: CSAPKTGGRVF.